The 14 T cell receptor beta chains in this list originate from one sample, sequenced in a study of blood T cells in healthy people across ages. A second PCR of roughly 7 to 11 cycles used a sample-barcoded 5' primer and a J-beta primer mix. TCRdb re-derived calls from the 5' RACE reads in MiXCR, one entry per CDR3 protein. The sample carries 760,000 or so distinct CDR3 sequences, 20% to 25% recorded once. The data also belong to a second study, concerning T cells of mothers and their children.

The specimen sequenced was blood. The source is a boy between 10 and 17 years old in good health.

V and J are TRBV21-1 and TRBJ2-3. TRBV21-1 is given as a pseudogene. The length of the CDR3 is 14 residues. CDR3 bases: TGTGCCAGCAGCAAAGCGTTTAGAGGAGATACGCAGTATTTT. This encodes CASSKAFRGDTQYF.

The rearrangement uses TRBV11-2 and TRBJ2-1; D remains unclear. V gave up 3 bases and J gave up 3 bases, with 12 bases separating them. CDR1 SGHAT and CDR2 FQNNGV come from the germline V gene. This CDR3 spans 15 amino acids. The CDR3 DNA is TGTGCCAGCAGCTTGTCAGACAATATCTACAATGAGCAGTTCTTC. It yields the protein CASSLSDNIYNEQFF.

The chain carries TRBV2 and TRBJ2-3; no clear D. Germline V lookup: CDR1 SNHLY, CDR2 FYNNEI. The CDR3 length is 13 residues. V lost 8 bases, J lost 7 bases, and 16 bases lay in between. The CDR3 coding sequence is TGTGCCAGCTATAGCCCGTCGGGCAATACGCAGTATTTT. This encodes CASYSPSGNTQYF. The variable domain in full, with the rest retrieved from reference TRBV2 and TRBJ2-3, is EPEVTQTPSHQVTQMGQEVILRCVPISNHLYFYWYRQILGQKVEFLVSFYNNEISEKSEIFDDQFSVERPDGSNFTLKIRSTKLEDSAMYFCASYSPSGNTQYFGPGTRLTVL.

The CDR3: CASSVDRNNGYTF. As DNA, the CDR3 is TGTGCCAGCAGTGTTGACAGGAACAATGGCTACACCTTC. The chain links TRBV25-1 to TRBJ1-2, with D maybe TRBD1 (6 bases). V lost 4 bases and J 6 bases, leaving 12 bases between the germline ends. Germline CDR1 and CDR2: MGHDK and SYGVNS. CDR3 length: 13 amino acids.

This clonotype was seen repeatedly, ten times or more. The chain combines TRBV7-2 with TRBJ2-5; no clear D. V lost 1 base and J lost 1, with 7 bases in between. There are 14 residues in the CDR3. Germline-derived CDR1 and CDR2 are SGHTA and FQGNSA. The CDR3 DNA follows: TGTGCCAGCAGCTTAGTCAGGACCCAAGAGACCCAGTACTTC. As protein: CASSLVRTQETQYF.

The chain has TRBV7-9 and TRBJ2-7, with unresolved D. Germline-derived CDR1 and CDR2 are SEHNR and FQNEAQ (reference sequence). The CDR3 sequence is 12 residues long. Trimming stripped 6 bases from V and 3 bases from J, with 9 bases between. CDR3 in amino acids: CASRSDIYEQYF. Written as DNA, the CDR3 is TGTGCCAGCAGATCTGACATCTACGAGCAGTACTTC.

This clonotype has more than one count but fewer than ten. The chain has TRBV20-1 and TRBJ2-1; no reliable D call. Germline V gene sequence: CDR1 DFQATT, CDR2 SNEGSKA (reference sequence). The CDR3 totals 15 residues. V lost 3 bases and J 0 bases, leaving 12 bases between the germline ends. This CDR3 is CSARSTPSSYNEQFF. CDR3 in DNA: TGCAGTGCTAGGTCCACTCCGAGCTCCTACAATGAGCAGTTCTTC.

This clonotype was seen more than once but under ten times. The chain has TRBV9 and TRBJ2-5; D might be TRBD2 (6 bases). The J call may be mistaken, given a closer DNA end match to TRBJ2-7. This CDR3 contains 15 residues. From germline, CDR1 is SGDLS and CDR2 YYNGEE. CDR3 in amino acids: CASSVSEGPTYEQYF. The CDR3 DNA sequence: TGTGCCAGCAGCGTATCGGAGGGGCCCACCTACGAGCAGTACTTC.

The CDR3 bases are TGTGCCATCAGTAAGGACGCCCGGGGGGATCACGAGCAGTACTTC. Translation gives CAISKDARGDHEQYF. The V gene is TRBV10-3, the J gene TRBJ2-7, with 7 positions matching TRBD2. The germline V gene has CDR1 ENHRY and CDR2 SYGVKD. The CDR3 sequence is 15 residues long. After removal of 5 bases from V and 5 bases from J, the junction contained 12 bases not matched to a gene.

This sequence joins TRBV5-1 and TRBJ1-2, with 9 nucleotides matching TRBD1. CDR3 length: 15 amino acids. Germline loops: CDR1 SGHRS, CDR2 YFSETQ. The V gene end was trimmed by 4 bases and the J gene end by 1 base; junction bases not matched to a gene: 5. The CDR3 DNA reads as TGCGCCAGCAGCCTGGGACAGGGATTTAACTATGGCTACACCTTC. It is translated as CASSLGQGFNYGYTF.

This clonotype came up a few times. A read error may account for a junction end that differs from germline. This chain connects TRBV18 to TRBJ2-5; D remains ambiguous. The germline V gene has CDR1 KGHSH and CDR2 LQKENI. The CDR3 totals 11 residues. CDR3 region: CASSFKETRYF. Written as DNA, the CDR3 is TGTGCCAGCTCATTTAAAGAGACCCGGTACTTC.

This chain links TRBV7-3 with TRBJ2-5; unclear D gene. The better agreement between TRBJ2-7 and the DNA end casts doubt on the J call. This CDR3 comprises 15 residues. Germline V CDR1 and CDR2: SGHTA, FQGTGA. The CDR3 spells CASSLAADLISEQYF. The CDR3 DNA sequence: TGTGCCAGCAGCTTAGCGGCGGACCTCATTTCCGAGCAGTACTTC.

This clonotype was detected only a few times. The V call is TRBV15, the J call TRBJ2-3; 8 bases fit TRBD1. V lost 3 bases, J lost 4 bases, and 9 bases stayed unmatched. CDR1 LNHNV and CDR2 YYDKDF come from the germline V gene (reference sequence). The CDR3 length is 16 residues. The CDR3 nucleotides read TGTGCCACCAGCAGGGCCTGGACAGGGTCCGCAGATACGCAGTATTTT. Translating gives CATSRAWTGSADTQYF.

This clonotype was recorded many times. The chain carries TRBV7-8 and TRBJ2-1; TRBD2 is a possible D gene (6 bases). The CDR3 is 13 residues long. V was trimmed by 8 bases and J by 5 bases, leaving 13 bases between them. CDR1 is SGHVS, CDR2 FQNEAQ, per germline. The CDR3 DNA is TGTGCCAGCCGACTAGGAGGGAACAATGAGCAGTTCTTC. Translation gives CASRLGGNNEQFF.